This T cell receptor beta chain was documented in a study of blood T cells in healthy people across ages (dated by TCRdb to the mid-2010s). With respect to the entire study: Template switching captured roughly one uniquely barcoded TCR beta cDNA molecule per two T cells in model experiments. The study measured age-related changes in TCR beta repertoire diversity using deep sequencing normalized with unique cDNA molecular identifiers. Donors were grouped into four age groups: young (average approximately 15 years), middle-aged (roughly 40), aged (around 56) and long-lived (approximately 75). The study analyzed two additional independent replicas of 1 million unique cDNA reads from the same blood draw for two donors, one aged 18 to 29 and one aged 80 or older.

Donors were a few dozen systemically healthy Caucasian individuals from Russia aged about 6 to 100 years. Each donor gave around 9.5 milliliters of peripheral blood, collected into EDTA-treated Vacutainer tubes. PBMCs were isolated by Ficoll-Paque density-gradient centrifugation, with at least 6.5 million obtained per sample. Total RNA, at least 6 micrograms per sample, was extracted from PBMCs with Trizol reagent. For every donor, flow cytometry on a PBMC aliquot measured the percentage of naive CD45RAhigh/CD27high T cells. The library came from 5' RACE. Reads for this sample came from an Illumina HiSeq 2500. The second PCR ran for roughly 7 to 12 cycles and used a J-beta primer mix along with a sample-barcoded 5' primer. A template-switch 5' adaptor carrying 12 random nucleotides introduced a unique molecular identifier onto each TCR beta cDNA molecule. Each sample yielded at least 2.5 million CDR3-containing paired-end reads. All of the RNA was converted into first-strand cDNA using the Mint cDNA synthesis kit, with a TRBC-specific oligonucleotide serving as the primer. After uracil-DNA glycosylase treatment, a first 18-cycle PCR used universal primers M1SS and BC2_uni_R on all cDNA. The authors' analysis ran thus. Each sample was normalized by randomly selecting 1 million high-quality reads, each carrying a distinct molecular identifier. Reads sharing molecular identifiers were discarded rather than binned into consensus sequences. CDR3 identification, clonotype clustering and error correction used MiTCR with a Q25 quality threshold and the strictest error-elimination algorithm. A nonparametric unseen species model with Euler transformation was used to estimate a lower bound on total TCR beta diversity. TCRdb reworked the public reads: Q25 trimming with fastp, MiXCR clone assembly, productive beta chains retained. Entries are consolidated by CDR3 protein sequence, retaining the most common genes and DNA. Clone size and V and J calls follow TCRdb, not the original study. This sample is represented by about 840,000 distinct CDR3 sequences; 25% to 30% of them were singletons. Clones ranked in the top ten supply approximately 10% of the sample.

In regard to this clonotype: Its antigen is not yet known. Base qualities are not recorded, but no much larger clone differs from it by a single base.

The study at large found these results: Conclusive comparison of naive and antigen-experienced compartments was prevented by the profiling of bulk unsorted PBMCs. Because the CMV infection status of the donors was unknown, age-related changes in expanded clonotypes may potentially have been confounded. Observed TCR beta diversity correlated strongly with the percentage of naive T cells measured by flow cytometry. Compared with the aged group, more naive CD4+ T cells, fewer expanded clones and increased TCR diversity were shown by the long-lived group, suggesting age selection. As age increased, observed TCR beta diversity per million T cells dropped in a roughly linear way, and a significant reduction was already evident by age approximately 40. Estimates of total diversity based on one million sequenced T cells were considered lower bounds and underestimates.

The CDR3, cysteine through phenylalanine, is 13 amino acids long. CDR3 DNA only is kept here, 39 bases in frame from base 1. CDR1 GTSNPN and CDR2 SVGIG were looked up in the germline V gene (reference sequence). V loses 5 bases at its end and J loses 2 bases; junction bases beyond the gene matches: 4. The sample was also reused in another study, on T cells of mothers and their children. The other study reports the following: Nine systemically healthy Caucasian individuals, comprising three mothers and their six children, were included as donors. cDNA synthesis consumed the entire amount of extracted RNA, loaded at around 1.5 ug RNA in each 15 ul reaction. In the second PCR, the M1S primer added sample barcodes and 2-4 random nucleotides. Over 8 million TCR beta CDR3 reads came from each mother, compared with millions of reads from each child. TCR recombination output is similarly shaped by thymic selection in related and unrelated pairs, with a minor effect exerted by inherited differences. Normalized repertoire overlap in related mother-child pairs was always slightly higher than in unrelated mother-child pairs, but the difference was never significant. With a sensitivity of about 100 clones per million clonotypes, no persistent microchimeric T cell clones were detected. The study used deep NGS to compare TCR beta repertoires of mothers and children, seeking features distinguishing related mother-child pairs from unrelated individuals. On average, the children were around 11 +/- 4 years old, while the mothers were about 40 +/- 4 years old. After adapter ligation was performed with NEBNext reagents, the libraries were sequenced on an Illumina HiSeq 2000 with 100+100 nt paired-end reads. Mother and child libraries were prepared a month apart and sequenced in separate runs to prevent cross-contamination. Between roughly 450,000 and 2,000,000 distinct TCR beta clonotypes were identified per donor. Naive TCR beta clonotypes were estimated from low-frequency clonotypes matched to each donor's FACS-determined naive share, without sorting.

Material: blood. This receptor was obtained from a middle-aged woman in good health. This chain joins TRBV30 to TRBJ2-5; TRBD1 aligns with 8 central bases. The DNA sequence is as follows: TGTGCCTGGGGCGGACAGGGACAAGAGACCCAGTACTTC. It translates to CAWGGQGQETQYF. The entire variable domain, with the stretches around the CDR3 drawn from the reference TRBV30 and TRBJ2-5 proteins, is SQTIHQWPATLVQPVGSPLSLECTVEGTSNPNLYWYRQAAGRGLQLLFYSVGIGQISSEVPQNLSASRPQDRQFILSSKKLLLSDSGFYLCAWGGQGQETQYFGPGTRLLVL.